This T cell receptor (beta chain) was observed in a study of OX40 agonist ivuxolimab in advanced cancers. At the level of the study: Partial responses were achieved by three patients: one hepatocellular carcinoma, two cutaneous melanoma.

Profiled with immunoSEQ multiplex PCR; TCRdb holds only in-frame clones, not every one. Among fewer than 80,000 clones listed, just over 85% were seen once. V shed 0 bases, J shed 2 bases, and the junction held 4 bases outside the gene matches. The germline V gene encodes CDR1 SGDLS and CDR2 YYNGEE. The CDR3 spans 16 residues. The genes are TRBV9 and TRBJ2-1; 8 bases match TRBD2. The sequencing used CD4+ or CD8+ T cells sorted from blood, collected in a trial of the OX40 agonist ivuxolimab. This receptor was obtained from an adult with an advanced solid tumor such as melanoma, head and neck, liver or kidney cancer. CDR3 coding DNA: TGTGCCAGCAGCGTAGCTGAAGCGGGAGCCTACAATGAGCAGTTCTTC. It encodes CASSVAEAGAYNEQFF.